This note documents a single T cell receptor (beta chain) sequence. Ten or more counts support this clonotype. Its antigen is not yet known. Nothing much larger sits one base from this clone, and base qualities are not available. This sample was taken from a study of tumor-infiltrating lymphocytes in primary liver carcinoma (TCRdb year 2017). Study-level background: Between late 2015 and March 2016, a handful of patients in China with histopathologically diagnosed primary liver carcinoma had surgical resection. The study combined TCRbeta repertoire sequencing, expression microarrays and whole-exome sequencing across five regions of each liver tumor, with adjacent normal tissue and blood. High reproducibility was observed for the technical replicate repertoires, with mean shared-clone rates approximately 0.92 and correlation coefficients above 0.95. Hepatocellular carcinoma (four) or combined HCC and intrahepatic cholangiocarcinoma (one) was present in the five patients, who were three men and two women aged 30 to 69 years. Each sample produced about 3.5 to 7.13 million productive TCRbeta reads, and read depth showed no significant difference between tissue types. The five patients had tumors of stage T1-T3 N0M0, with maximum diameters ranging from about 4 to 11 cm. A total of roughly 35 specimens from 5 patients went through TCRbeta repertoire sequencing, namely 25 tumor regions, 5 adjacent noncancerous liver tissues and 5 peripheral blood samples.

The CDR3 goes from the cysteine to the phenylalanine over 15 residues. The retained sequence is limited to the CDR3, 45 bases, with the frame set at the first base. V has 6 bases trimmed and J has 8 bases trimmed; junction bases matching no gene number 13. CDR1 and CDR2 were assigned from the germline V gene as SGHAT and FQNNGV. TRIzol reagent was used to extract blood RNA from unsorted whole blood, while the DNeasy Blood & Tissue kit provided the germline DNA. At the time of sampling, the patients had chronic HBV infection and had not received any treatment. Approximately 3.9 milliliters of peripheral blood were collected into K2EDTA tubes before surgery. Starting from 450 to 500 ng total RNA, TCRbeta-specific cDNA was produced by reverse transcription with a constant-region primer and ProtoScript II reverse transcriptase. Three nested multiplex PCR rounds, following a slightly modified ARM-PCR procedure, were used to build the TCRbeta libraries. The first two PCR rounds used multiplex TRBV1-TRBV30 forward primers with a Cbeta reverse primer, each for 10 cycles. Sample barcodes and Illumina adapters were added in a final 25-cycle PCR with Deep VentR polymerase. Before sequencing, amplicons of 200-500 bp were gel-purified using a QIAquick gel extraction kit. An Illumina HiSeq 2500 was used to sequence the TCRbeta amplicons, generating 250-bp paired-end reads. Per the original workflow: To recover full CDR3 sequences, reads were quality-trimmed using Trimmomatic v0.33 and paired reads were then merged using FLASH v1.2.11. MiGEC v1.2.1b assigned V, D and J germline segments to the rearranged TCRbeta sequences. Clonotype statistics and Shannon-Wiener diversity indices were computed with VDJtools v1.0.0. To cut down on sampling bias, every analysis after diversity analysis relied on just the 250 most abundant clonotypes from each sample. TCRdb cleaned the public reads at Q25 with fastp, built clones with MiXCR and kept in-frame beta chains. Each entry is one CDR3 protein sequence, shown with its most common DNA and genes. The V and J calls here are based on TCRdb, not the publication. This sample has some 180,000 distinct CDR3 sequences in its table, and 50% to 75% of those were observed once. The ten biggest clones cover approximately 68% of the sample.

Study-level results and caveats: With just four or five patients in the study, the authors point out that the findings should be validated in a larger study. Pairs of tumor regions showed greater repertoire overlap (mean approximately 35%) than tumor-adjacent pairs (approximately 17%) or tumor-blood pairs (approximately 15%), which is consistent with antigen-driven expansion. Since the samples were bulk and unsorted, there was no way to compare CD4+ and CD8+ T cell repertoires. Because only the TCR beta chain was sequenced and unpaired alpha chains were not captured, true repertoire diversity is likely underestimated. A significantly larger repertoire fraction was made up by the top 250 clones in tumors than in blood (p = 0.039).

This clonotype was obtained from a man aged 35-49 years with primary liver carcinoma and hepatitis B virus infection. Sequencing used peripheral blood. In this chain, TRBV11-2 is recombined with TRBJ2-1; TRBD2 fits 7 bases in the junction. The CDR3 amino acid sequence is: CASSGPRGRLDEQFF. In nucleotides, the sequence is TGTGCCAGCAGTGGGCCTCGCGGGAGATTGGATGAGCAGTTCTTC. With the rest looked up from the reference TRBV11-2 and TRBJ2-1 genes rather than sequenced, the full variable domain is EAGVAQSPRYKIIEKRQSVAFWCNPISGHATLYWYQQILGQGPKLLIQFQNNGVVDDSQLPKDRFSAERLKGVDSTLKIQPAKLEDSAVYLCASSGPRGRLDEQFFGPGTRLTVL.